This record concerns one T cell receptor beta chain sequence. Its antigen is unknown. Germline V gene data show CDR1 as MDHEN and CDR2 as SYDVKM. J was trimmed by 6 bases and V by 2 bases; bases with no gene match: 5. CDR3 size: 15 residues. Investigators spread the genomic DNA of each subset evenly over several immunoSEQ plates. Assay used: immunoSEQ multiplex PCR; TCRdb lists only in-frame clones, some missing. The sample holds approximately 980,000 clones, approximately 76% seen once. This entry belongs to a study of shared clonotypes between healthy human individuals. Study conclusions and caveats: Naive subsets generally had larger estimated richness than memory subsets.

J is TRBJ2-2 and V is TRBV28; 8 bases line up with TRBD1. This TCR came from a man aged 18 to 29 in good health. The sequencing input was memory CD4+ T cells sorted from blood. Subset given: CD45RA-negative fraction. The CDR3 here is CASSLRDRWAGELFF. The CDR3 DNA reads TGTGCCAGCAGTTTACGGGACAGGTGGGCCGGGGAGCTGTTTTTT.